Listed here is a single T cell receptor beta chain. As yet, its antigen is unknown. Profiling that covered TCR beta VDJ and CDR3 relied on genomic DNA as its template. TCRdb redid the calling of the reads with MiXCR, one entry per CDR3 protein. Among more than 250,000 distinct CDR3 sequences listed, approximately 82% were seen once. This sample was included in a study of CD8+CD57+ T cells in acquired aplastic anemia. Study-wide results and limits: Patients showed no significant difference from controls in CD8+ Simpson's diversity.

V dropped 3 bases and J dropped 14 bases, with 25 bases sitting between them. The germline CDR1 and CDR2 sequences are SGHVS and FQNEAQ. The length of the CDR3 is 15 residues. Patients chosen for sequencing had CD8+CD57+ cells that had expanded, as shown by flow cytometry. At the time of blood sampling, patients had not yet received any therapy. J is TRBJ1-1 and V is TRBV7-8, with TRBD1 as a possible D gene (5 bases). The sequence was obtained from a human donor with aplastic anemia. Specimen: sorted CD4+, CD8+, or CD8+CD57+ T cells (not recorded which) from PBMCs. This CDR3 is CASSLEVARGYTFFF. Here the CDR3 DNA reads TGTGCCAGCAGCTTGGAGGTGGCACGGGGCTACACCTTCTTCTTT. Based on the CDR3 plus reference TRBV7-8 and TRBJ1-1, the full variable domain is GAGVSQSPRYKVAKRGQDVALRCDPISGHVSLFWYQQALGQGPEFLTYFQNEAQLDKSGLPSDRFFAERPEGSVSTLKIQRTQQEDSAVYLCASSLEVARGYTFFFGQGTRLTVV.